This is a list of T cell receptor beta chains from one sample in a study of cytomegalovirus exposure and HLA in healthy donors. Some clones are missing from TCRdb's copy, which holds only in-frame ones; the method was immunoSEQ multiplex PCR. The sample lists roughly 70,000 clones, around 91% occurring once. The source material was PBMCs. These receptor sequences come from a woman in her thirties in good health and CMV-seropositive. Both conserved end residues are part of each CDR3. The D gene is left open where the match is weak. Clone sizes are given selectively: once, few, many, or a class where the clone is expanded.

v_gene	abundance	d_gene	j_gene	CDR3aa	CDR3nt
TRBV7-2	NA	TRBD1	TRBJ2-1	CASSLWGAGGFNEQFF	TGTGCCAGCAGCTTATGGGGGGCAGGGGGCTTCAATGAGCAGTTCTTC
TRBV18	NA	NA	TRBJ2-2	CASSPGLANTGELFF	TGTGCCAGCTCACCGGGACTCGCGAACACCGGGGAGCTGTTTTTT
TRBV6-1	NA	TRBD2	TRBJ2-1	CASSEQAGGYNEQFF	TGTGCCAGCAGCGAACAAGCGGGAGGGTATAATGAGCAGTTCTTC
TRBV9	once	TRBD2	TRBJ2-5	CASSATSGVQETQYF	TGTGCCAGCAGCGCGACTAGCGGGGTCCAAGAGACCCAGTACTTC
TRBV19	few	NA	TRBJ2-1	CASSNRPGSSSYNEQFF	TGTGCCAGTAGTAACCGACCCGGGAGCAGCTCCTACAATGAGCAGTTCTTC
TRBV7-9	NA	NA	TRBJ2-1	CASSLRNNEQFF	TGTGCCAGCAGCCTCAGAAACAATGAGCAGTTCTTC
TRBV5-6	NA	TRBD1	TRBJ2-7	CASSLTGGALYEQYF	TGTGCCAGCAGCCTGACAGGGGGGGCCCTCTACGAGCAGTACTTC
TRBV19	NA	NA	TRBJ2-3	CASSTTDSQNTDTQYF	TGTGCCAGTAGTACCACGGACAGTCAGAACACAGATACGCAGTATTTT
TRBV5-6	NA	TRBD2	TRBJ2-4	CASSRPSGRAKNIQYF	TGTGCCAGCAGCCGGCCTAGCGGGAGGGCCAAAAACATTCAGTACTTC
TRBV27	NA	NA	TRBJ1-5	CASGAGPTNQPQHF	TGTGCCAGCGGGGCAGGGCCTACAAATCAGCCCCAGCATTTT
TRBV29-1	NA	TRBD1	TRBJ1-6	CSVQEGAPRSPLHF	TGCAGCGTCCAAGAGGGGGCCCCTCGTTCACCCCTCCACTTT
TRBV2	NA	NA	TRBJ1-1	CASWSGSGAAFF	TGTGCCAGCTGGTCCGGGAGTGGCGCAGCTTTCTTT
TRBV6-1	NA	NA	TRBJ1-1	CASSWGHRSNTEAFF	TGTGCCAGCAGTTGGGGACACCGGTCGAACACTGAAGCTTTCTTT
TRBV6-5	NA	TRBD1	TRBJ1-3	CASSGTGGNTIYF	TGTGCCAGCAGTGGGACAGGGGGAAACACCATATATTTT
TRBV11-2	NA	NA	TRBJ2-5	CASSLSGAAGWETQYF	TGTGCCAGCAGCCTTAGCGGTGCGGCGGGGTGGGAGACCCAGTACTTC
TRBV10-1	NA	NA	TRBJ1-3	CASSERSGNTIYF	TGCGCCAGCAGTGAACGGTCAGGAAACACCATATATTTT
TRBV14	NA	TRBD2	TRBJ2-1	CASSQWASGRSNEQFF	TGTGCCAGCAGCCAGTGGGCTAGCGGGAGAAGTAATGAGCAGTTCTTC
TRBV10-3	NA	TRBD2	TRBJ2-7	CAISESGSGSTYEQYF	TGTGCCATCAGTGAGTCGGGTAGCGGGAGTACGTACGAGCAGTACTTC
TRBV19	NA	TRBD1	TRBJ1-2	CASSESRGLGYGYTF	TGTGCCAGTAGTGAATCCAGGGGGCTTGGCTATGGCTACACCTTC
TRBV7-9	NA	TRBD1	TRBJ2-5	CASSRRDRGWETQYF	TGTGCCAGCAGCCGCAGGGACAGGGGATGGGAGACCCAGTACTTC
TRBV5-8	NA	NA	TRBJ1-5	CASSLEQGAGYSNQPQHF	TGTGCCAGCAGCTTGGAACAGGGTGCCGGCTATAGCAATCAGCCCCAGCATTTT
TRBV4-1	NA	TRBD2	TRBJ2-1	CASRLGLAGNNEQFF	TGCGCCAGCAGGCTGGGACTAGCGGGGAACAATGAGCAGTTCTTC
TRBV7-8	NA	NA	TRBJ2-1	CASSPDSSYNEQFF	TGTGCCAGCAGCCCAGACAGCTCCTACAATGAGCAGTTCTTC
TRBV6-5	NA	NA	TRBJ1-1	CASSPAPGNTEAFF	TGTGCCAGCAGTCCCGCACCCGGGAACACTGAAGCTTTCTTT
TRBV28	NA	NA	TRBJ1-4	CASSALRDEKLFF	TGTGCCAGCAGTGCGCTCAGGGATGAAAAACTGTTTTTT
TRBV2	NA	NA	TRBJ2-1	CASSEAVPYKPSGNEQFF	TGTGCCAGCAGTGAGGCAGTACCTTATAAACCCTCGGGGAATGAGCAGTTCTTC
TRBV7-7	NA	TRBD2	TRBJ2-5	CASSFKRTSGKETQYF	TGTGCCAGCAGCTTTAAGCGGACTAGCGGAAAAGAGACCCAGTACTTC
TRBV29-1	NA	TRBD1	TRBJ1-1	CSVQKSSGTGGEAFF	TGCAGCGTGCAAAAATCCTCCGGGACAGGGGGTGAAGCTTTCTTT
TRBV4-1	NA	NA	TRBJ1-5	CASSQTRQFNQPQHF	TGCGCCAGCAGCCAAACCAGACAGTTCAATCAGCCCCAGCATTTT
TRBV5-1	NA	TRBD1	TRBJ2-5	CASSPRQGTQETQYF	TGCGCCAGCAGCCCAAGACAGGGAACACAAGAGACCCAGTACTTC
TRBV30	NA	NA	TRBJ2-3	CAWSVTWRRTRDTDTQYF	TGTGCCTGGAGTGTAACGTGGAGACGGACTCGAGACACAGATACGCAGTATTTT
TRBV4-2	NA	NA	TRBJ1-1	CASSQDLSWNTEAFF	TGTGCCAGCAGCCAAGACCTTTCCTGGAACACTGAAGCTTTCTTT
TRBV4-1	NA	NA	TRBJ2-1	CASSQFLKSADEQFF	TGCGCCAGCAGCCAATTCTTGAAAAGCGCCGATGAGCAGTTCTTC
TRBV6-6	NA	NA	TRBJ1-3	CASSNLVTAGGNTIYF	TGTGCCAGCTCAAACCTGGTGACTGCGGGAGGAAACACCATATATTTT
TRBV2	NA	NA	TRBJ2-2	CASYAGGYTGELFF	TGTGCCAGCTATGCCGGAGGATACACCGGGGAGCTGTTTTTT
TRBV7-2	NA	NA	TRBJ1-1	CASSLGGRAFF	TGTGCCAGCAGCTTAGGTGGTCGGGCTTTCTTT
TRBV6-1	NA	NA	TRBJ2-7	CASSELGQHPSYEQYF	TGTGCCAGCAGTGAACTAGGACAGCACCCCTCCTACGAGCAGTACTTC
TRBV5-1	NA	NA	TRBJ1-2	CASSGGTVANYGYTF	TGCGCCAGCAGCGGAGGGACGGTCGCTAACTATGGCTACACCTTC
TRBV5-1	NA	TRBD1	TRBJ1-6	CASSFTRDRDNSPLHF	TGCGCCAGCAGCTTTACCCGGGACAGAGATAATTCACCCCTCCACTTT
TRBV10-3	NA	NA	TRBJ2-7	CAISELIGADYEQYF	TGTGCCATCAGTGAGCTTATAGGGGCAGACTACGAGCAGTACTTC
TRBV6-6	NA	TRBD1	TRBJ2-3	CASSRKDRGRSDTQYF	TGTGCCAGCAGCCGGAAGGACAGGGGGCGATCAGATACGCAGTATTTT
TRBV10-3	few	NA	TRBJ2-3	CAISSLESTDTQYF	TGTGCCATATCCTCACTAGAGAGCACAGATACGCAGTATTTT
TRBV7-9	NA	NA	TRBJ2-5	CASSQNVAQETQYF	TGTGCCAGCAGTCAAAACGTAGCCCAAGAGACCCAGTACTTC
TRBV25-1	NA	NA	TRBJ2-7	CASSEIHSSQDFYYEQYF	TGTGCCAGCAGTGAAATCCACAGTTCCCAGGACTTTTATTACGAGCAGTACTTC
TRBV5-1	NA	TRBD1	TRBJ1-2	CASRRDRGHGYTF	TGCGCCAGCAGGCGGGACAGGGGCCATGGCTACACCTTC
TRBV2	NA	TRBD2	TRBJ2-1	CASSRTSGSSYNEQFF	TGTGCCAGCAGTCGGACTAGCGGGAGCTCCTACAATGAGCAGTTCTTC
TRBV2	NA	TRBD2	TRBJ2-3	CASSGLAGVDTQYF	TGTGCCAGCAGTGGACTAGCGGGAGTAGATACGCAGTATTTT
TRBV7-9	NA	NA	TRBJ2-1	CASSPFGALNPEQFF	TGTGCCAGCAGCCCGTTTGGGGCATTGAATCCCGAGCAGTTCTTC
TRBV19	NA	TRBD2	TRBJ2-1	CASTETPWREVSEQFF	TGTGCCAGTACCGAAACCCCCTGGCGGGAGGTGAGTGAGCAGTTCTTC
TRBV5-1	NA	TRBD1	TRBJ1-1	CASSDTGVTEAFF	TGCGCCAGCAGCGATACAGGGGTAACTGAAGCTTTCTTT
TRBV11-2	NA	NA	TRBJ2-2	CASSLWPPGSPFEELFF	TGTGCCAGCAGCTTATGGCCCCCGGGGTCCCCATTCGAGGAGCTGTTTTTT
TRBV11-3	NA	TRBD1	TRBJ1-1	CAIFVGDRGRWMNTEAFF	TGTGCCATATTTGTCGGAGACAGGGGGCGATGGATGAACACTGAAGCTTTCTTT